Given below is one T cell receptor beta chain in context. Deletions cut 0 bases from V and 0 bases from J, with 9 bases between. Germline CDR1 and CDR2: SGHNT and YYREEE (reference sequence). CDR3 length equals 15 residues. Study processing details: By means of reference gene primer amplification, nucleated cell counts were estimated. Method: immunoSEQ multiplex PCR; TCRdb's copy keeps in-frame clones and lacks some. From that table come the V and J calls and clone size; the DNA was used to work out D and trimming. The table shows approximately 160,000 clones, with roughly four fifths occurring only once. The data were obtained in a study of blood T cell repertoires in COVID-19. About the research overall: COVID-19 samples, acute and convalescent, were from the United States, Italy and Spain. The cDNA or gDNA used as material had been derived from T cells, B-cell-depleted T cells, or PBMCs.

The genes are TRBV5-4 and TRBJ1-1; D not certain. This clonotype was obtained from a man aged 55 to 70 with active or convalescent COVID-19. The material sequenced was peripheral blood. The CDR3 DNA is TGTGCCAGCAGCTTGGGCCAGCGGATGAACACTGAAGCTTTCTTT. Protein: CASSLGQRMNTEAFF. Complete variable domain (other parts from reference TRBV5-4 and TRBJ1-1): ETGVTQSPTHLIKTRGQQVTLRCSSQSGHNTVSWYQQALGQGPQFIFQYYREEENGRGNFPPRFSGLQFPNYSSELNVNALELDDSALYLCASSLGQRMNTEAFFGQGTRLTVV.